This entry lists 8 T cell receptor beta chains sequenced from one sample in a study of shared clonotypes between healthy human individuals (TCRdb year 2020). The protocol used for the library was the immunoSEQ multiplex PCR assay. Here the immuneACCESS table is served through TCRdb, limited to in-frame sequences with V and J called. Missing clones are a known gap in these copies; in checked studies unresolved V genes cover under half, and the rest lacks a known reason. This sample gives around 1,100,000 clones in total; around 77% of them show up just once. Clones ranked in the top ten supply 0.7% to 0.95% of the sample. Sequencing was performed on memory CD4+ T cells from PBMCs. What the cell subset or site label conveys for this sample: CD45RA-negative fraction. The receptors shown here come from a man aged 18 to 30 in good health. Some clones in this sample may be carry-over from other donors' samples.

The V call is TRBV7-9, the J call TRBJ2-7; the D gene is possibly TRBD2 (6 bases). The length of the CDR3 is 15 residues. Germline lookup yields CDR1 SEHNR and CDR2 FQNEAQ (reference sequence). Trimming took off 5 bases at V and 0 bases at J, with 14 bases between the two ends. The CDR3 sequence is CASSPPGLPSYEQYF. The CDR3, as DNA: TGTGCCAGCAGCCCTCCGGGACTGCCCTCCTACGAGCAGTACTTC.

This clone was seen repeatedly, ten times or more. This CDR3 is also generated by other DNA sequences in the sample. The chain links TRBV4-1 to TRBJ2-6; D not resolved. The CDR3 spans 17 residues. Between the trimmed V and J ends, which lost 0 bases and 3 bases, there was a span of 12 bases. Per the germline V gene, CDR1 is MGHRA and CDR2 is YSYEKL. CDR3 protein: CASSQEDLVVGANVLTF. CDR3 bases: TGCGCCAGCAGCCAAGAAGATCTGGTTGTTGGGGCCAACGTCCTGACTTTC.

V and J are TRBV5-1 and TRBJ2-3; 10 bases align to TRBD2. The CDR3 length is 15 residues. Trimming cost V 4 bases and J 4 bases; bases outside gene matches: 6. CDR1 and CDR2 from the germline V gene are SGHRS and YFSETQ. The DNA of the CDR3 is TGCGCCAGCAGCCGGGGACTAGCGTGGCCAGATACGCAGTATTTT. It yields the protein CASSRGLAWPDTQYF.

This rearrangement joins TRBV7-9 to TRBJ1-4, with 9 bases that match TRBD1. The CDR3 consists of 14 residues. Trimming took 5 bases from V and 6 from J; bases not matched to a gene: 4. The germline V gene has CDR1 SEHNR and CDR2 FQNEAQ (reference sequence). DNA for the CDR3: TGTGCCAGCAGCCAGGACAGGGGATATGAAAAACTGTTTTTT. Translation gives CASSQDRGYEKLFF. The entire variable domain, with the rest obtained from reference TRBV7-9 and TRBJ1-4, is as follows: DTGVSQNPRHKITKRGQNVTFRCDPISEHNRLYWYRQTLGQGPEFLTYFQNEAQLEKSRLLSDRFSAERPKGSFSTLEIQRTEQGDSAMYLCASSQDRGYEKLFFGSGTQLSVL.

The chain uses TRBV4-1 and TRBJ2-1; a possible D gene is TRBD2 (6 bases). V dropped 6 bases and J dropped 3 bases, with 18 bases sitting between them. The CDR3 extends over 16 amino acids. Per the germline V gene, CDR1 is MGHRA and CDR2 is YSYEKL. The CDR3 sequence is CASSPGAAGFYNEQFF. The DNA for the CDR3 is TGCGCCAGCAGTCCCGGGGCAGCGGGTTTCTACAATGAGCAGTTCTTC.

The chain carries TRBV7-9 and TRBJ2-1; the D gene is possibly TRBD2 (6 bases). The CDR3 is made up of 16 amino acids. Germline CDR1 and CDR2: SEHNR and FQNEAQ (reference sequence). Trimming took off 5 bases at V and 5 bases at J, with 19 bases between the two ends. Here the CDR3 reads CASSRRGGSGNNEQFF. In nucleotides, the CDR3 is TGTGCCAGCAGCCGGCGTGGGGGGTCTGGGAACAATGAGCAGTTCTTC.

V and J are TRBV6-6 and TRBJ2-4, with a possible D match to TRBD2 (6 bases). V lost 5 bases, J lost 1 base, and 12 bases lay in between. CDR1 and CDR2 (germline): MNHNY, SVGAGI (reference sequence). This CDR3 comprises 15 residues. The CDR3 protein is CASSGGTGAKNIQYF. CDR3 nucleotide sequence: TGTGCCAGCAGTGGGGGGACGGGGGCCAAAAACATTCAGTACTTC.

The chain employs TRBV25-1 and TRBJ2-3, with D uncertain. CDR3 length equals 14 residues. V lost 3 bases and J 4 bases, leaving 11 bases between the germline ends. Germline V gene data show CDR1 as MGHDK and CDR2 as SYGVNS. CDR3 in DNA: TGTGCCAGCAGTGACTCAGCTGGGGCAGATACGCAGTATTTT. Residues: CASSDSAGADTQYF.